The clone carrying this TCR beta chain was found a few times. The patients had localized lung adenocarcinoma, a non-small cell subtype. The data originate from a study of CD4 and CD8 cells across lung adenocarcinoma regions. Each CDR3 protein gets one entry after TCRdb re-called the PCR reads with MiXCR. The table records about 8,200 distinct CDR3 sequences, around half of them present only once. CDR3 length: 16 amino acids. Looked up from germline, CDR1 is SGHTA and CDR2 is FQGNSA. This rearrangement joins TRBV7-2 to TRBJ2-1; 7 nucleotides align to TRBD1. The better agreement between TRBJ2-7 and the DNA end casts doubt on the J call. This receptor was identified in a male donor with lung adenocarcinoma. The CD4 and CD8 labels of this study may be unreliable. The sample taken for sequencing was CD8+ T cells from the center of a lung tumor. Here the CDR3 reads CASSADRDPSYNEQYF. CDR3 bases: TGTGCCAGCAGCGCAGACAGGGATCCCTCCTACAATGAGCAGTACTTC.